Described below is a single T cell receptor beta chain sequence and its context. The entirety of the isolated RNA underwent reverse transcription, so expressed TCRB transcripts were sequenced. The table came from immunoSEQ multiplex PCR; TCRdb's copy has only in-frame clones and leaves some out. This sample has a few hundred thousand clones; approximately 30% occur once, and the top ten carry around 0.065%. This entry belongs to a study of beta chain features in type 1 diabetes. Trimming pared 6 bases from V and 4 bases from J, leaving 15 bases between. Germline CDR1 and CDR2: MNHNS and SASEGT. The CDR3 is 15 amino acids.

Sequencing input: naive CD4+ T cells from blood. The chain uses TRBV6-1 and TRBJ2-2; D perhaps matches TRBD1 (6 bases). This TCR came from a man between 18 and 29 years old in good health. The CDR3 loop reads CASSLTGFGTGELFF. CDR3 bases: TGTGCCAGCAGCCTTACAGGGTTCGGCACCGGGGAGCTGTTTTTT.